Presented here are 7 T cell receptor beta chains from one specimen sequenced in a study of shared clonotypes between healthy human individuals. Here immunoSEQ multiplex PCR was the method, and the copy in TCRdb shows in-frame clones only, minus some. This table has around 500,000 clones, roughly 85% appearing once. The material sequenced was PBMCs. The receptor source for this set is a woman aged 40 to 49 in good health. Some clones in this sample may be carry-over from other donors' samples.

This clone has a handful of counts. The chain couples TRBV7-3 to TRBJ2-3; D unclear. The germline gives CDR1 SGHTA, CDR2 FQGTGA. Trimming left V 5 bases short and J 3 bases short, with 9 bases between. This CDR3 comprises 13 residues. The CDR3 bases are TGTGCCAGCAGCACCCAGGCTACAGATACGCAGTATTTT. This sequence encodes CASSTQATDTQYF.

The chain recombines TRBV5-1 with TRBJ2-5; no reliable D call. CDR1 and CDR2 from the germline V gene are SGHRS and YFSETQ. The CDR3 is 14 residues long. The V end was cut by 1 base, the J end by 1 base, with 8 bases between. The CDR3 sequence: CASSLSIVQETQYF. The DNA for the CDR3 is TGCGCCAGCAGCTTGAGTATAGTCCAAGAGACCCAGTACTTC.

The chain carries TRBV5-1 and TRBJ2-1, with 7 positions matching TRBD2. The CDR3 totals 16 residues. Germline CDR1 SGHRS, CDR2 YFSETQ. V lost 0 bases and J lost 5; bases outside the gene matches: 8. The CDR3 nucleotides are TGCGCCAGCAGCTTGGTTTCGCTAGCGGAAAACAATGAGCAGTTCTTC. Its protein is CASSLVSLAENNEQFF.

For this clone: A junction boundary mismatches the germline segment, possibly from a read error. The J gene is TRBJ2-1, the V gene TRBV29-1, with 12 bases that match TRBD2. This CDR3 spans 15 amino acids. Germline lookup yields CDR1 SQVTM and CDR2 ANQGSEA. The CDR3 spells CSVEGLAGLYNEQFF. CDR3 DNA: TGCAGCGTCGAAGGACTAGCGGGATTGTACAATGAGCAGTTCTTC.

This chain connects TRBV5-4 to TRBJ1-1, with a possible D match to TRBD1 (6 bases). CDR3 size: 14 residues. The V end lost 3 bases, the J end lost 4 bases, and 13 bases lay between the germline ends. Germline values: CDR1 SGHNT, CDR2 YYREEE (reference sequence). This CDR3 is CASSSTGYSTEAFF. As DNA, the CDR3 is TGTGCCAGCAGCTCAACAGGGTATAGCACTGAAGCTTTCTTT.

The chain recombines TRBV27 with TRBJ1-2; D remains unclear. The CDR3 extends over 14 amino acids. CDR1 and CDR2 (germline): MNHEY, SMNVEV (reference sequence). With 3 bases removed from V and 0 bases from J, the gap between germline ends came to 8 bases. The CDR3, as DNA: TGTGCCAGCAGTTTTCATCCGGCTAACTATGGCTACACCTTC. Translation gives CASSFHPANYGYTF.

This clone was seen repeatedly, ten times or more. Additional DNA sequences in this sample encode the identical CDR3. CDR3 in DNA: TGTGCCAGCAGCCCCCGGGAGACCCAGTACTTC. It encodes CASSPRETQYF. The rearrangement uses TRBV7-9 and TRBJ2-5; D is unresolved. The V and J ends lost 5 bases and 5 bases respectively, with 6 bases between them. There are 11 residues in the CDR3. Germline V gives CDR1 SEHNR, CDR2 FQNEAQ (reference sequence).